This record covers a single T cell receptor (beta chain). Its specificity is not known. The data originate from a study of cytomegalovirus exposure and HLA in healthy donors. Study outcomes and limitations: The classifier reportedly diagnosed cytomegalovirus status with high specificity and sensitivity. Researchers reported in a later analysis that a missense DCLRE1C variant was tied to TCR beta V- and J-gene trimming. Analysis performed later found 15,000 or so TCR beta sequences associated with HLA alleles at 0.05 false discovery rate.

The PCR contained 60 Vbeta and 13 Jbeta primers. Only in-frame clones appear in the TCRdb table, and some are missing; sequencing was by immunoSEQ multiplex PCR. The sample has roughly 110,000 clones, around 77% seen once; the top ten hold roughly 11%. The sample consisted of PBMCs. The clonotype originates from a man between 35 and 55 years old in good health and CMV-seropositive.

The CDR3: CASSVKQTNTEAFF. In DNA, the CDR3 is TGTGCCAGCAGCGTAAAACAGACGAACACTGAAGCTTTCTTT. The chain joins TRBV9 to TRBJ1-1; no firm D call. CDR3 size: 14 residues. Trimming shortened V by 1 base and J by 1 base, and 8 bases separated the two germline ends. Germline CDR1 is SGDLS and CDR2 is YYNGEE.